The entry below describes one T cell receptor beta chain. What it recognizes is unknown. V lost 8 bases, J lost 9 bases, and 17 bases lay in between. The CDR3 extends over 13 amino acids. The germline V gene has CDR1 LNHDA and CDR2 SQIVND (reference sequence). The study ran its PCR with 60 Vbeta and 13 Jbeta primers. Original processing methods: The authors later counted roughly 87 million unique TCR beta chains, around 9.9 million of them shared. This table comes from immunoSEQ multiplex PCR, and its TCRdb copy is limited to in-frame clones, with some not included. That table supplies the V and J calls and clone size; D and trimming were determined from the DNA. The table has roughly 220,000 clones, approximately 78% seen once. This sample was taken from a study of cytomegalovirus exposure and HLA in healthy donors. Healthy bone marrow donors made up the donor group. Study findings and constraints: The authors enumerated over 150 TCR beta chains as linked to cytomegalovirus. In vitro experiments confirmed that a few CMV-associated chains were specific for CMV antigens.

This receptor was taken from a man aged 25-45 years in good health and CMV-seronegative. The sample was PBMCs. The J gene is TRBJ2-1, the V gene TRBV19, with D tentatively TRBD2 (5 bases). The CDR3 nucleotides are TGTGCCAGTTGCGAAATGAGCGGTTCTGAGCAGTTCTTC. Residues: CASCEMSGSEQFF. Filled out from reference TRBV19 and TRBJ2-1, the complete variable domain reads DGGITQSPKYLFRKEGQNVTLSCEQNLNHDAMYWYRQDPGQGLRLIYYSQIVNDFQKGDIAEGYSVSREKKESFPLTVTSAQKNPTAFYLCASCEMSGSEQFFGPGTRLTVL.